This record covers a single T cell receptor (beta chain). The data belong to a study of control samples from healthy donors and cancer patients. Produced via immunoSEQ multiplex PCR; TCRdb's table is partial and in-frame only. The sample carries roughly 170,000 clones, almost 90% recorded once. The CDR3 has 20 residues. This chain links TRBV21-1 with TRBJ2-1; the table's D call of TRBD2 was not tested on the DNA. TRBV21-1 is flagged as a pseudogene. The source is a woman aged 25 to 45 in good health. Sequencing input: blood. The CDR3 DNA follows: TGTGCCAGCAGCAAAGGGGGGAGACTAGCGGGCCCTCCCTCCTACAATGAGCAGTTCTTC. This sequence encodes CASSKGGRLAGPPSYNEQFF.